The TCR beta chain under discussion was sequenced for a study of T-cell memory formation after mild COVID-19. Study-wide context: Largely, TCR clusters stayed within a single donor.

Study observations and caveats: CD4+ contracting clones were found mainly in CM and EM, and CD8+ ones in EMRA. Certain responding clones were present in pre-infection memory, suggesting participation of cross-reactive memory.

This clonotype was counted between two and nine times. Its antigen is still unknown. V lost 10 bases and J 4 bases, leaving 17 bases between the germline ends. Germline-derived CDR1 and CDR2 are MNHNS and SASEGT. The CDR3 runs 14 residues. TCRdb passed the 5' RACE reads through MiXCR, listing each CDR3 protein once. Of approximately 210,000 distinct CDR3 sequences detected, around 25% appear once; the ten largest clones hold more than 9.5%. The genes are TRBV6-1 and TRBJ1-5; D perhaps matches TRBD1 (6 bases). The receptor was derived from an adult woman who had mild COVID-19 (a few samples of this study predate the infection). Cell type and time point are not known. Sequencing input: PBMCs or a T cell subset sorted from them (not recorded which). CDR3 DNA: TGTGCCACCCGGACCGACAGGCGAAATCAGCCCCAGCATTTT. This codes for CATRTDRRNQPQHF.